This T cell receptor beta chain was recovered during a study of regulatory T cells in long-lasting Graves disease. This clonotype occurred many times. The germline V and J ends were trimmed by 6 bases and 4 bases, with 18 bases remaining between them. From germline, CDR1 is SGHTA and CDR2 FQGTGA. The CDR3 sequence is 15 residues long. Arm-PCR of CDR3 regions and iRepertoire HTBI primers were the basis on which TCR beta libraries were built. TCRdb reprocessed the multiplex PCR reads with MiXCR, giving one entry per CDR3 protein. In the table there are 400,000 to 500,000 distinct CDR3 sequences, approximately 23% of which are singletons. As to time point: persistent/refractory GD, antithyroid drugs over 5 years with positive TRAb. There was RNA extracted from PBMCs, and the TCR library was made from it.

The receptor was derived from a female donor with Graves disease. The sample consisted of peripheral blood mononuclear cells (PBMCs), taken when the disease was refractory, from a patient treated with antithyroid drugs. This chain joins TRBV7-3 and TRBJ2-5; possibly TRBD1 or TRBD2 for D (6 bases each). CDR3 sequence (DNA): TGTGCCAGCAGTCCTGAGGGGGGTACCGCAGAGACCCAGTACTTC. Its translation: CASSPEGGTAETQYF.